The 22 T cell receptor beta chains listed next were all sequenced from one sample in a study of response to subunit inactivated influenza vaccine. MiXCR, run by TCRdb on the RT-PCR reads, gives a single entry per CDR3 protein. Seen here are 500,000 to 700,000 distinct CDR3 sequences, roughly 25% observed once, and the top ten hold 2.8%. In addition, the sample was reused for a study of T cells expressing NK-cell markers. That source adds: Beta-chain TCR cDNA was generated via 5'RACE template switching with UMIs.

Sequencing used CD4+ T cells sorted from PBMCs, obtained 11 to 12 days after vaccination. The receptors were sampled from a man in his fifties who received an inactivated influenza vaccine.

This clonotype was seen a handful of times. The chain couples TRBV12-3 or TRBV12-4 to TRBJ2-5; no reliable D call. CDR3 length: 14 residues. Between the trimmed V and J ends, which lost 7 bases and 2 bases, there was a span of 14 bases. CDR3 region: CASISALGQETQYF. The CDR3 DNA reads TGTGCCAGCATATCGGCCTTGGGACAAGAGACCCAGTACTTC.

The chain couples TRBV18 to TRBJ2-3; TRBD1 or TRBD2 may be the D gene (5 bases each). Germline V gene sequence: CDR1 KGHSH, CDR2 LQKENI. The CDR3 loop spans 15 amino acids. Between the trimmed V and J ends, which lost 2 bases and 6 bases, there was a span of 15 bases. CDR3 sequence (DNA): TGTGCCAGCTCACCAGAGGGGCTACCCCCGGATACGCAGTATTTT. Translated: CASSPEGLPPDTQYF.

The chain recombines TRBV15 with TRBJ1-5, with a tentative D call TRBD1 (6 bases). The germline V gene encodes CDR1 LNHNV and CDR2 YYDKDF (reference sequence). V lost 6 bases and J lost 2, with 11 bases in between. CDR3 size: 14 residues. The CDR3 region is CATSQGNGNQPQHF. The CDR3 DNA reads TGTGCCACCAGTCAGGGGAATGGCAATCAGCCCCAGCATTTT.

The chain carries TRBV7-6 and TRBJ2-7; maybe TRBD2 (5 bases). V lost 4 bases and J 3 bases, leaving 13 bases between the germline ends. The CDR3 is 14 residues long. Germline CDR1 is SGHVS and CDR2 is FNYEAQ. CDR3 loop: CASSSNRGYYEQYF. The CDR3 nucleotides are TGTGCCAGCAGCTCCAACCGGGGTTACTACGAGCAGTACTTC. Variable domain in full (rest from reference TRBV7-6 and TRBJ2-7): GAGVSQSPRYKVTKRGQDVALRCDPISGHVSLYWYRQALGQGPEFLTYFNYEAQQDKSGLPNDRFSAERPEGSISTLTIQRTEQRDSAMYRCASSSNRGYYEQYFGPGTRLTVT.

This clonotype occurred a few times. The V and J genes are TRBV7-7 and TRBJ2-3, with 8 bases identical to TRBD1. The V gene's germline CDR1 is SSHAT and CDR2 FNYEAQ (reference sequence). Losses at the gene ends were 5 bases for V and 2 bases for J; bases not matched to a gene: 3. The CDR3 loop spans 14 amino acids. The CDR3 DNA reads TGTGCCAGCAGCCAGGGGGCTGACACAGATACGCAGTATTTT. Its protein is CASSQGADTDTQYF.

The chain links TRBV18 to TRBJ2-7, with a tentative D call TRBD2 (6 bases). Germline V gene data show CDR1 as KGHSH and CDR2 as LQKENI. With 2 bases removed from V and 2 bases from J, the gap between germline ends came to 13 bases. CDR3 length: 15 residues. The CDR3 region has the DNA TGTGCCAGCTCACCAGGGCAGCGGGCCCCCTACGAGCAGTACTTC. Translating it yields CASSPGQRAPYEQYF.

The rearrangement uses TRBV12-3 or TRBV12-4 and TRBJ2-1, with 8 nucleotides matching TRBD1. Trimming took 3 bases from V and 3 from J; bases not matched to a gene: 4. This CDR3 is 15 amino acids long. DNA for the CDR3: TGTGCCAGCAGTTTTATACAGGGGGGCTACAATGAGCAGTTCTTC. Protein product: CASSFIQGGYNEQFF.

The chain employs TRBV28 and TRBJ2-6; 10 bases fit TRBD2. CDR3 length equals 17 residues. Looked up from germline, CDR1 is MDHEN and CDR2 is SYDVKM. V shed 3 bases, J shed 6 bases, and the junction held 8 bases outside the gene matches. DNA of the CDR3: TGTGCCAGCAGTTTTGCTAGCGGGAGAAACGCGGCCAACGTCCTGACTTTC. The encoded protein is CASSFASGRNAANVLTF.

J is TRBJ1-1 and V is TRBV29-1, with D unclear. The CDR3 consists of 13 residues. Germline V gives CDR1 SQVTM, CDR2 ANQGSEA. V lost 7 bases to trimming and J lost 1 base, with 13 bases between them. CDR3 nucleotides: TGCAGCGATCGGGCCAGCGGGAACACTGAAGCTTTCTTT. Translation gives CSDRASGNTEAFF. The whole variable domain, filled in from reference TRBV29-1 and TRBJ1-1, reads SAVISQKPSRDICQRGTSLTIQCQVDSQVTMMFWYRQQPGQSLTLIATANQGSEATYESGFVIDKFPISRPNLTFSTLTVSNMSPEDSSIYLCSDRASGNTEAFFGQGTRLTVV.

The V call is TRBV10-2, the J call TRBJ2-5, with 14 bases identical to TRBD2. Looked up from germline, CDR1 is WSHSY and CDR2 is SAAADI. This CDR3 has 18 residues. The V gene end was trimmed by 0 bases and the J gene end by 5 bases; junction bases not matched to a gene: 8. The CDR3 is CASSESRLAGGSLETQYF. The CDR3 region has the DNA TGCGCCAGCAGTGAGTCGAGACTAGCGGGGGGGAGTCTGGAGACCCAGTACTTC.

The gene calls are TRBV7-2 and TRBJ2-1; D may be TRBD2 (5 bases). Germline V CDR1 and CDR2: SGHTA, FQGNSA. Trimming removed 1 base from V and 4 bases from J, with 11 bases in between. CDR3 length: 15 amino acids. CDR3 residues: CASSLVGSVYNEQFF. CDR3 nucleotide sequence: TGTGCCAGCAGCTTAGTGGGTAGCGTTTACAATGAGCAGTTCTTC.

V is TRBV5-1 and J is TRBJ1-6; D uncertain. The germline V gene encodes CDR1 SGHRS and CDR2 YFSETQ. The length of the CDR3 is 15 residues. Trimming stripped 0 bases from V and 5 bases from J, with 9 bases between. The CDR3 DNA sequence: TGCGCCAGCAGCTTGGAAGTCAGAGATAATTCACCCCTCCACTTT. This translates into CASSLEVRDNSPLHF.

The J gene is TRBJ1-2, the V gene TRBV6-2 or TRBV6-3; D not certain. The V and J ends lost 5 bases and 8 bases respectively, with 12 bases between them. The CDR3 loop spans 12 amino acids. CDR1 and CDR2 from the germline V gene are MNHEY and SVGEGT. Written as DNA, the CDR3 is TGTGCCAGCAGTCCGACGGACGAAGGCTACACCTTC. The encoded protein is CASSPTDEGYTF.

In its sample, this clonotype was seen once. V usage is TRBV12-3 or TRBV12-4 and J usage is TRBJ2-1; 9 nucleotides line up with TRBD2. V dropped 6 bases and J dropped 7; count of bases not matched to a gene: 10. This CDR3 spans 15 amino acids. The CDR3 DNA follows: TGTGCCAGCAGATTGGCGGGAGGGCGTGGGAATGAGCAGTTCTTC. Its translation: CASRLAGGRGNEQFF.

This clonotype was seen only a few times. The V call is TRBV18, the J call TRBJ1-1; D gene unclear. This CDR3 contains 13 residues. The ends were cut back, 7 bases at V and 0 bases at J, with 9 bases in the middle. The germline gives CDR1 KGHSH, CDR2 LQKENI. As DNA, the CDR3 is TGTGCCAGCTTCATCGACCTGAACACTGAAGCTTTCTTT. Protein product: CASFIDLNTEAFF.

This clonotype turned up a few times. The chain links TRBV6-2 or TRBV6-3 to TRBJ1-5; D is uncertain. V lost 6 bases, J lost 7 bases, and 13 bases lay in between. Germline V gives CDR1 MNHEY, CDR2 SVGEGT. CDR3 length equals 13 residues. The CDR3 DNA sequence: TGTGCCAGCAGCCCCGACGGTCCCCAGCCCCAGCATTTT. Amino acid sequence: CASSPDGPQPQHF.

The rearrangement links TRBV4-2 to TRBJ1-3; D uncertain. This CDR3 is 16 amino acids long. Trimming pared 0 bases from V and 0 bases from J, leaving 9 bases between. Germline V gives CDR1 LGHNA, CDR2 YNFKEQ. CDR3 residues: CASSQDVQSSGNTIYF. The CDR3 DNA sequence: TGTGCCAGCAGCCAAGATGTACAAAGCTCTGGAAACACCATATATTTT.

This clonotype was detected only a few times. This chain uses TRBV20-1 with TRBJ2-7, with TRBD1 identical over 9 bases. The germline V gene encodes CDR1 DFQATT and CDR2 SNEGSKA (reference sequence). With V trimmed by 7 bases and J by 2 bases, 6 bases remained unmatched. The CDR3 consists of 13 residues. Written as DNA, the CDR3 is TGCAGTGTCGCCGGGACAGGGACCTACGAGCAGTACTTC. Translated: CSVAGTGTYEQYF.

This clonotype was picked up a small number of times. V and J are TRBV6-1 and TRBJ2-5; 7 bases map to TRBD2. CDR1 and CDR2 (germline): MNHNS, SASEGT. This CDR3 comprises 14 residues. J was trimmed by 5 bases and V by 3 bases; bases with no gene match: 6. CDR3 amino acids: CASSDQWGGETQYF. The CDR3 bases are TGTGCCAGCAGTGATCAGTGGGGAGGGGAGACCCAGTACTTC.

This clonotype was seen only a few times. CDR3 loop: CASSLSGPSNEKLFF. The CDR3 DNA is TGTGCCAGCAGCTTAAGTGGGCCGTCTAATGAAAAACTGTTTTTT. V is TRBV7-8 and J is TRBJ1-4; no definite D call. Germline V gene sequence: CDR1 SGHVS, CDR2 FQNEAQ. The length of the CDR3 is 15 residues. V was trimmed by 2 bases and J by 3 bases, leaving 10 bases between them.

This clonotype was found many times. The gene calls are TRBV12-3 or TRBV12-4 and TRBJ2-5; weak D call: TRBD2 (5 bases). The germline V and J ends were trimmed by 2 bases and 2 bases, with 9 bases remaining between them. The CDR3 has 14 amino acids. CDR3 sequence reads: CASSLRERQETQYF. Here the CDR3 DNA reads TGTGCCAGCAGTTTAAGGGAGAGACAAGAGACCCAGTACTTC.

For the CDR3, the DNA is TGTGCCAGCAGCCGGAATGCTGGTAGCAATCAGCCCCAGCATTTT. It specifies CASSRNAGSNQPQHF. The gene calls are TRBV5-5 and TRBJ1-5; no definite D call. Germline-derived CDR1 and CDR2 are SGHKS and YYEKEE (reference sequence). Trimming removed 4 bases at V and 0 bases at J, with 11 bases between. The CDR3 covers 15 residues.